Presented here are 26 T cell receptor beta chains from one specimen sequenced in a study of cytomegalovirus exposure and HLA in healthy donors. This PCR relied on a set of 60 Vbeta primers and 13 Jbeta primers. The protocol was immunoSEQ multiplex PCR, while the TCRdb copy is restricted to in-frame clones and leaves out a portion. The sample records 170,000 or so clones, around 72% being singletons. The source material was PBMCs. These TCRs come from a woman aged 50 to 60 in good health and CMV-seropositive.

V is TRBV7-8 and J is TRBJ2-7, with 7 bases identical to TRBD2. The CDR3 spans 16 residues. The J segment lost 3 bases and the V segment lost 1 base, leaving 9 bases of the junction unmatched. Looked up from germline, CDR1 is SGHVS and CDR2 is FQNEAQ. DNA for the CDR3: TGTGCCAGCAGCTTAGAGGGAGCGGGAAACTACTACGAGCAGTACTTC. It yields the protein CASSLEGAGNYYEQYF. The full variable domain, its missing parts supplied by reference TRBV7-8 and TRBJ2-7, is GAGVSQSPRYKVAKRGQDVALRCDPISGHVSLFWYQQALGQGPEFLTYFQNEAQLDKSGLPSDRFFAERPEGSVSTLKIQRTQQEDSAVYLCASSLEGAGNYYEQYFGPGTRLTVT.

The chain carries TRBV27 and TRBJ1-4; possible D gene TRBD1, 5 bases. The germline V and J ends were trimmed by 5 bases and 8 bases, with 18 bases remaining between them. Germline-derived CDR1 and CDR2 are MNHEY and SMNVEV (reference sequence). The CDR3 covers 15 residues. CDR3 region: CASSPAGTLREKLFF. The CDR3, as DNA: TGTGCCAGCAGTCCTGCCGGGACTTTAAGAGAAAAACTGTTTTTT.

The rearrangement uses TRBV4-3 and TRBJ1-4; D may be TRBD1 (5 bases). The V gene's germline CDR1 is LGHNA and CDR2 YSLEER. CDR3 size: 15 residues. Trimming took off 1 base at V and 8 bases at J, with 14 bases between the two ends. CDR3 amino acids: CASSQARQGNEKLFF. CDR3 DNA: TGCGCCAGCAGCCAAGCTCGGCAGGGAAACGAAAAACTGTTTTTT.

This chain joins TRBV10-3 and TRBJ2-3, with 8 positions matching TRBD2. CDR1 and CDR2 from the germline V gene are ENHRY and SYGVKD. The V and J ends lost 0 bases and 8 bases, in that order; junction bases with no gene match: 10. The CDR3 sequence is 16 residues long. Here the CDR3 DNA reads TGTGCCATCAGTGAGTCTCCCCGGGGTAGCGGGGCTACGCAGTATTTT. Its protein is CAISESPRGSGATQYF.

This chain uses TRBV30 with TRBJ1-4; D not certain. The CDR3 extends over 13 amino acids. CDR1 GTSNPN and CDR2 SVGIG come from the germline V gene (reference sequence). Trimming took off 6 bases at V and 0 bases at J, with 8 bases between the two ends. CDR3 loop: CACGTATNEKLFF. In DNA form, the CDR3 reads TGTGCCTGCGGAACAGCAACTAATGAAAAACTGTTTTTT.

The chain couples TRBV7-2 to TRBJ2-6, with 7 bases lining up with TRBD2. Germline trimming cut 8 bases from V and 1 base from J; bases unmatched to any gene: 17. Germline V CDR1 and CDR2: SGHTA, FQGNSA. The CDR3 is made up of 19 amino acids. Written as DNA, the CDR3 is TGTGCCAGCCCACCTTACTTGAGCGGGATAAGGTCTGGGGCCAACGTCCTGACTTTC. It specifies CASPPYLSGIRSGANVLTF.

The chain links TRBV4-2 to TRBJ1-5; tentative D call: TRBD1 (6 bases). The V end was cut by 4 bases, the J end by 2 bases, with 12 bases between. The CDR3 runs 15 residues. Germline loops: CDR1 LGHNA, CDR2 YNFKEQ. The CDR3 loop reads CASSRNRDGNQPQHF. For the CDR3, the DNA is TGTGCCAGCAGCCGGAACAGGGACGGCAATCAGCCCCAGCATTTT.

The rearrangement joins TRBV9 to TRBJ2-1, with TRBD1 matching 8 bases. The CDR3 consists of 16 residues. V lost 0 bases and J lost 5; bases outside the gene matches: 7. Germline V gene data show CDR1 as SGDLS and CDR2 as YYNGEE. The CDR3 region has the DNA TGTGCCAGCAGCGTAGTGGGGGACAGGTACAACAATGAGCAGTTCTTC. This sequence encodes CASSVVGDRYNNEQFF.

The rearrangement links TRBV13 to TRBJ2-1; TRBD1 matches at 9 bases. Germline-derived CDR1 and CDR2 are PRHDT and FYEKMQ (reference sequence). After removal of 5 bases from V and 9 bases from J, the junction contained 5 bases not matched to a gene. The CDR3 spans 13 residues. In DNA form, the CDR3 reads TGTGCCAGCAGCCCGCCGACAGGGGGTGAGCAGTTCTTC. It is translated as CASSPPTGGEQFF.

This sequence joins TRBV4-3 and TRBJ2-1; 11 bases agree with TRBD2. This CDR3 is built from 17 residues. J gave up 4 bases and V 1 base, and 6 bases lay outside the gene matches. Germline assignment: CDR1 LGHNA and CDR2 YSLEER. The CDR3 nucleotides are TGCGCCAGCAGCCAAGGCCTGGGACTAGCGGTTTACAATGAGCAGTTCTTC. It codes for CASSQGLGLAVYNEQFF.

The J gene is TRBJ1-5, the V gene TRBV5-6; 9 nucleotides agree with TRBD1. The J segment lost 7 bases and the V segment lost 0 bases, leaving 5 bases of the junction unmatched. The length of the CDR3 is 15 residues. From germline, CDR1 is SGHDT and CDR2 YYEEEE. The CDR3 DNA follows: TGTGCCAGCAGCTTGGGGGACAGGGAAGGGCAGCCCCAGCATTTT. It encodes CASSLGDREGQPQHF.

This chain's CDR3 is CASSSPFSRDIYEQYF. DNA for the CDR3: TGTGCCAGCAGCTCCCCCTTTAGCCGGGACATATACGAGCAGTACTTC. J is TRBJ2-7 and V is TRBV28, with D possibly being TRBD1 (6 bases). The germline gives CDR1 MDHEN, CDR2 SYDVKM. V was trimmed by 6 bases and J by 4 bases, leaving 22 bases between them. The CDR3 has 16 residues.

This sequence joins TRBV10-3 and TRBJ1-1; D not certain. V was pared by 8 bases and J by 0 bases, with 19 bases between. Germline CDR1 and CDR2: ENHRY and SYGVKD. The CDR3 has 16 residues. The CDR3 DNA reads as TGTGCCATCGCGGCGGGAAACCTTGGCATGAACACTGAAGCTTTCTTT. Translated: CAIAAGNLGMNTEAFF.

The rearrangement uses TRBV5-4 and TRBJ2-6; weak D call: TRBD1 (5 bases). The CDR3 runs to 18 residues. V dropped 3 bases and J dropped 2 bases, with 18 bases sitting between them. Germline V gives CDR1 SGHNT, CDR2 YYREEE (reference sequence). The CDR3 DNA is TGTGCCAGCAGCTCGGCAGGGCCACCCTGGGCTGGGGCCAACGTCCTGACTTTC. This codes for CASSSAGPPWAGANVLTF.

This clone appeared a single time. V usage is TRBV5-1 and J usage is TRBJ2-1, with 7 nucleotides matching TRBD1. Germline V gives CDR1 SGHRS, CDR2 YFSETQ. V lost 2 bases, J lost 1 base, and 3 bases stayed unmatched. CDR3 length equals 15 residues. As DNA, the CDR3 is TGCGCCAGCAGCTTCGGCAGGGGGTCCTACAATGAGCAGTTCTTC. It is translated as CASSFGRGSYNEQFF. The full variable domain, completed using reference TRBV5-1 and TRBJ2-1, is KAGVTQTPRYLIKTRGQQVTLSCSPISGHRSVSWYQQTPGQGLQFLFEYFSETQRNKGNFPGRFSGRQFSNSRSEMNVSTLELGDSALYLCASSFGRGSYNEQFFGPGTRLTVL.

Of note for this clone: A junction boundary mismatches the germline segment, possibly from a read error. The genes are TRBV18 and TRBJ2-6, with 8 bases matching TRBD1. The germline V gene has CDR1 KGHSH and CDR2 LQKENI. The length of the CDR3 is 19 residues. The CDR3 is CASSPVGTGFQVGANGLTF. In nucleotides, the CDR3 is TGTGCCAGCTCACCAGTAGGGACAGGCTTTCAGGTGGGGGCCAACGGCCTGACTTTC.

A note on this clone: The same CDR3 can be traced to other DNA sequences in this sample. The genes are TRBV30 and TRBJ1-4; D ambiguous. The length of the CDR3 is 13 residues. Trimming shortened V by 3 bases and J by 8 bases, and 13 bases separated the two germline ends. Germline assignment: CDR1 GTSNPN and CDR2 SVGIG (reference sequence). CDR3 DNA: TGTGCCTGGAGCAGAGGGCTTGGAGAAAAACTGTTTTTT. This encodes CAWSRGLGEKLFF.

V and J are TRBV27 and TRBJ1-4; 8 bases match TRBD1. Per germline, CDR1 MNHEY and CDR2 SMNVEV (reference sequence). J was trimmed by 4 bases and V by 2 bases; bases with no gene match: 15. The CDR3 is made up of 19 amino acids. The CDR3 DNA reads as TGTGCCAGCAGTTTAAGCGGCAGGGGGCTAATCGGCTTTAATGAAAAACTGTTTTTT. Protein product: CASSLSGRGLIGFNEKLFF. Using reference TRBV27 and TRBJ1-4 for the parts outside the CDR3, the full variable domain is EAQVTQNPRYLITVTGKKLTVTCSQNMNHEYMSWYRQDPGLGLRQIYYSMNVEVTDKGDVPEGYKVSRKEKRNFPLILESPSPNQTSLYFCASSLSGRGLIGFNEKLFFGSGTQLSVL.

V gene TRBV7-2 combines with J gene TRBJ1-1; D is unclear. The CDR3 runs 12 residues. The germline V gene has CDR1 SGHTA and CDR2 FQGNSA. Trimming removed 2 bases at V and 8 bases at J, with 9 bases between. The CDR3 nucleotides read TGTGCCAGCAGCTTAACCAGCGGAGAAGCTTTCTTT. It yields the protein CASSLTSGEAFF. The full variable domain, its missing parts supplied by reference TRBV7-2 and TRBJ1-1, is GAGVSQSPSNKVTEKGKDVELRCDPISGHTALYWYRQSLGQGLEFLIYFQGNSAPDKSGLPSDRFSAERTGGSVSTLTIQRTQQEDSAVYLCASSLTSGEAFFGQGTRLTVV.

For the CDR3, the DNA is TGCAGCGTTGAAGGAGTCCCAGGGGCGGACACTGAAGCTTTCTTT. Translation gives CSVEGVPGADTEAFF. The J gene is TRBJ1-1, the V gene TRBV29-1; possible D gene TRBD1, 6 bases. Germline CDR1 SQVTM, CDR2 ANQGSEA. The V gene lost 1 base and the J gene lost 3 bases, with 15 bases spanning the gap. This CDR3 is built from 15 residues.

The chain employs TRBV10-3 and TRBJ1-4; 9 nucleotides agree with TRBD1. Germline lookup yields CDR1 ENHRY and CDR2 SYGVKD. This CDR3 is built from 13 residues. V gave up 8 bases and J gave up 7 bases; unmatched junction bases: 5. CDR3 coding DNA: TGTGCCATCCGGACAGGGGAGGGTGAAAAACTGTTTTTT. This encodes CAIRTGEGEKLFF.

CDR3 DNA sequence: TGTGCCTGGATTCTTCCCGGGTCAACCCCTGAAGCTTTCTTT. Translating it yields CAWILPGSTPEAFF. This chain links TRBV30 with TRBJ1-1, with unresolved D. With 4 bases removed from V and 6 bases from J, the gap between germline ends came to 18 bases. Germline-derived CDR1 and CDR2 are GTSNPN and SVGIG (reference sequence). The CDR3 runs 14 residues. The full variable domain, its missing parts supplied by reference TRBV30 and TRBJ1-1, is SQTIHQWPATLVQPVGSPLSLECTVEGTSNPNLYWYRQAAGRGLQLLFYSVGIGQISSEVPQNLSASRPQDRQFILSSKKLLLSDSGFYLCAWILPGSTPEAFFGQGTRLTVV.

The V and J genes are TRBV13 and TRBJ1-3; D gene ambiguous. This CDR3 is built from 16 residues. The germline CDR1 and CDR2 sequences are PRHDT and FYEKMQ (reference sequence). V was trimmed by 7 bases and J by 3 bases, leaving 19 bases between them. CDR3 sequence: CASTWVGGTGGNTIYF. DNA of the CDR3: TGTGCCAGCACCTGGGTAGGCGGTACCGGTGGAAACACCATATATTTT.

J is TRBJ2-5 and V is TRBV30; TRBD1 aligns across 8 bases. The J call could be wrong; TRBJ2-7 is a better fit for the DNA end. Germline values: CDR1 GTSNPN, CDR2 SVGIG (reference sequence). There are 14 residues in the CDR3. CDR3 sequence (DNA): TGTGCCTGGAGTCCAGGGGGCGCCGGCTACGAGCAGTACTTC. Translation: CAWSPGGAGYEQYF.

The chain links TRBV7-2 to TRBJ2-7; 7 bases match TRBD1. Germline V gene data show CDR1 as SGHTA and CDR2 as FQGNSA. The CDR3 is made up of 15 amino acids. V lost 2 bases and J lost 0; bases outside the gene matches: 4. CDR3 bases: TGTGCCAGCAGCTTAACAGGGGTTAGCTCCTACGAGCAGTACTTC. Protein: CASSLTGVSSYEQYF.

This rearrangement joins TRBV28 to TRBJ2-7; D perhaps matches TRBD1 (6 bases). Between the trimmed V and J ends, which lost 8 bases and 5 bases, there was a span of 22 bases. The length of the CDR3 is 15 residues. Germline-derived CDR1 and CDR2 are MDHEN and SYDVKM. Here the CDR3 reads CASVRTAARVDEQYF. The CDR3 coding sequence is TGTGCCAGCGTCCGGACAGCCGCCCGGGTGGACGAGCAGTACTTC.